These 29 T cell receptor beta chains came from one sample sequenced in a study of blood T cell repertoires in COVID-19. The method was immunoSEQ multiplex PCR; TCRdb's version includes in-frame clones alone and lacks a portion of them. The table lists roughly 250,000 clones, over 80% of them singletons. Sequenced: peripheral blood. These receptors were taken from a middle-aged woman with acute or convalescent COVID-19.

V and J are TRBV10-3 and TRBJ1-4, with a weak D call TRBD1 (6 bases). Between the trimmed V and J ends, which lost 2 bases and 4 bases, there was a span of 14 bases. CDR3 length: 16 residues. Germline CDR1 and CDR2: ENHRY and SYGVKD. Here the CDR3 DNA reads TGTGCCATCAGTGAGGGCGTCGGGACACGTAATGAAAAACTGTTTTTT. Protein: CAISEGVGTRNEKLFF.

The rearrangement joins TRBV5-1 to TRBJ2-2; 15 nucleotides agree with TRBD2. This CDR3 contains 17 residues. CDR1 and CDR2 from the germline V gene are SGHRS and YFSETQ. Trimming took 4 bases from V and 4 from J; bases not matched to a gene: 5. CDR3 amino acids: CASSQGTSGGTTGELFF. The CDR3 bases are TGCGCCAGCAGCCAAGGGACTAGCGGGGGGACCACCGGGGAGCTGTTTTTT.

This rearrangement joins TRBV13 to TRBJ1-1; D call uncertain. Looked up from germline, CDR1 is PRHDT and CDR2 is FYEKMQ (reference sequence). V gave up 0 bases and J gave up 0 bases, with 23 bases separating them. CDR3 length equals 20 residues. CDR3 sequence (DNA): TGTGCCAGCAGCTTAGGGCCCCCCCGGACCGCTAGCGCATTGAACACTGAAGCTTTCTTT. Translating it yields CASSLGPPRTASALNTEAFF.

This chain's CDR3 is CASSLRASASGELFF. The CDR3 DNA sequence: TGTGCCAGCAGTTTACGTGCTAGCGCTAGCGGGGAGCTGTTTTTT. The chain combines TRBV27 with TRBJ2-2; D possibly corresponds to TRBD2 (6 bases). The CDR3 has 15 residues. Trimming pared 2 bases from V and 7 bases from J, leaving 14 bases between. Germline loops: CDR1 MNHEY, CDR2 SMNVEV (reference sequence).

V is TRBV5-1 and J is TRBJ2-5, with D possibly TRBD2 on 6 matching bases. In germline, CDR1 is SGHRS, CDR2 YFSETQ. V was trimmed by 5 bases and J by 5 bases, leaving 19 bases between them. The CDR3 is 15 residues long. The CDR3 DNA reads as TGCGCCAGCAGTAGATCTGGGCCCCGGGGGGAGACCCAGTACTTC. Translated, it gives CASSRSGPRGETQYF.

The V call is TRBV3-1 (or the pseudogene TRBV3-2), the J call TRBJ1-5; 7 positions match TRBD1. CDR3 length: 17 amino acids. The V and J ends lost 0 bases and 5 bases, in that order; junction bases with no gene match: 10. Germline V gene sequence: CDR1 LGHDT, CDR2 YNNKEL (reference sequence). CDR3 DNA: TGTGCCAGCAGCCAAGATGGTTGGGACAGACATTATCAGCCCCAGCATTTT. Its translation is CASSQDGWDRHYQPQHF.

The rearrangement uses TRBV6-4 and TRBJ1-1, with D possibly matching TRBD1 (5 bases). The germline V gene has CDR1 MRHNA and CDR2 SNTAGT. The CDR3 is 13 residues long. Between the trimmed V and J ends, which lost 3 bases and 7 bases, there was a span of 12 bases. Written as DNA, the CDR3 is TGTGCCAGCAGTGAGCGGGGGATGGGTGAAGCTTTCTTT. Translated: CASSERGMGEAFF.

The V gene is TRBV10-3, the J gene TRBJ1-2, with no clear D. Deletions cut 4 bases from V and 4 bases from J, with 10 bases between. The germline gives CDR1 ENHRY, CDR2 SYGVKD. The CDR3 consists of 13 residues. CDR3 in amino acids: CAISGEGSYGYTF. The CDR3 DNA sequence: TGTGCCATCAGTGGGGAGGGTAGCTATGGCTACACCTTC.

The chain joins TRBV5-6 to TRBJ2-2; possibly TRBD2 for D (7 bases). V lost 4 bases and J lost 2, with 18 bases in between. The germline CDR1 and CDR2 sequences are SGHDT and YYEEEE. The CDR3 extends over 17 amino acids. The CDR3 bases are TGTGCCAGCAGCGCCCCGCCGGGGGGCCGTAACACCGGGGAGCTGTTTTTT. Protein: CASSAPPGGRNTGELFF.

This clone was seen repeatedly, ten times or more. The chain combines TRBV27 with TRBJ1-2; no clear D. CDR1 and CDR2 from the germline V gene are MNHEY and SMNVEV (reference sequence). Deletions cut 0 bases from V and 7 bases from J, with 12 bases between. The CDR3 totals 14 residues. CDR3 sequence reads: CASSLSRGTGGYTF. CDR3 coding DNA: TGTGCCAGCAGTTTATCTCGGGGAACGGGTGGCTACACCTTC.

The chain employs TRBV6-4 and TRBJ2-3, with 12 nucleotides matching TRBD2. The CDR3 is 15 amino acids. V lost 4 bases and J lost 6; bases outside the gene matches: 5. Per germline, CDR1 MRHNA and CDR2 SNTAGT. The CDR3 protein is CASSGTSGGSDTQYF. DNA of the CDR3: TGTGCCAGCAGTGGAACTAGCGGGGGGTCCGATACGCAGTATTTT.

This rearrangement joins TRBV5-4 to TRBJ2-6, with D hard to call. Germline CDR1 is SGHNT and CDR2 is YYREEE (reference sequence). The CDR3 consists of 14 residues. V was pared by 0 bases and J by 1 base, with 2 bases between. CDR3 coding DNA: TGTGCCAGCAGCTTGGCATCTGGGGCCAACGTCCTGACTTTC. Encoded protein: CASSLASGANVLTF. The variable domain in full, with the rest retrieved from reference TRBV5-4 and TRBJ2-6, is ETGVTQSPTHLIKTRGQQVTLRCSSQSGHNTVSWYQQALGQGPQFIFQYYREEENGRGNFPPRFSGLQFPNYSSELNVNALELDDSALYLCASSLASGANVLTFGAGSRLTVL.

The rearrangement uses TRBV6-6 and TRBJ2-5; TRBD2 matches at 8 bases. After removal of 3 bases from V and 0 bases from J, the junction contained 6 bases not matched to a gene. This CDR3 has 16 amino acids. Germline V gene sequence: CDR1 MNHNY, CDR2 SVGAGI (reference sequence). CDR3 amino acids: CASSYSSGGYQETQYF. DNA of the CDR3: TGTGCCAGCAGTTATTCCAGCGGGGGATACCAAGAGACCCAGTACTTC.

The V call is TRBV5-1, the J call TRBJ2-1; D possibly corresponds to TRBD2 (5 bases). With 0 bases removed from V and 3 bases from J, the gap between germline ends came to 7 bases. This CDR3 contains 14 residues. From germline, CDR1 is SGHRS and CDR2 YFSETQ. CDR3 region: CASSLEEGYNEQFF. DNA for the CDR3: TGCGCCAGCAGCTTGGAAGAGGGCTACAATGAGCAGTTCTTC.

This clone was picked up one time. The chain carries TRBV29-1 and TRBJ1-2, with D tentatively TRBD1 (5 bases). V was shortened by 7 bases and J by 4 bases, with 13 bases between the two germline ends. The CDR3 contains 12 residues. Germline values: CDR1 SQVTM, CDR2 ANQGSEA. For the CDR3, the DNA is TGCAGCGCCGTGGGGGGTCTCTATGGCTACACCTTC. Translating it yields CSAVGGLYGYTF.

The chain combines TRBV11-2 with TRBJ2-2, with D possibly being TRBD2 (5 bases). This CDR3 spans 12 amino acids. CDR1 and CDR2 from the germline V gene are SGHAT and FQNNGV. V dropped 10 bases and J dropped 4 bases, with 10 bases sitting between them. Written as DNA, the CDR3 is TGTGCCACCTGGACTGCCACCGGGGAGCTGTTTTTT. This translates into CATWTATGELFF. Full variable domain (missing parts from reference TRBV11-2 and TRBJ2-2): EAGVAQSPRYKIIEKRQSVAFWCNPISGHATLYWYQQILGQGPKLLIQFQNNGVVDDSQLPKDRFSAERLKGVDSTLKIQPAKLEDSAVYLCATWTATGELFFGEGSRLTVL.

The CDR3 loop is CASSPRTGATNEKLFF. The CDR3 DNA sequence: TGTGCCAGCTCCCCCCGGACGGGGGCAACTAATGAAAAACTGTTTTTT. The chain has TRBV18 and TRBJ1-4, with D possibly matching TRBD1 (5 bases). The germline V gene encodes CDR1 KGHSH and CDR2 LQKENI. The CDR3 length is 16 residues. Trimming removed 6 bases at V and 0 bases at J, with 14 bases between.

V is TRBV11-2 and J is TRBJ2-1; D ambiguous. The CDR3 has 13 amino acids. With 3 bases removed from V and 3 bases from J, the gap between germline ends came to 6 bases. CDR1 is SGHAT and CDR2 is FQNNGV in the germline V gene. The CDR3 bases are TGTGCCAGCAGCTTGTGGAGCTACAATGAGCAGTTCTTC. The encoded protein is CASSLWSYNEQFF.

The V call is TRBV5-6, the J call TRBJ1-5, with a possible D match to TRBD1 (5 bases). Germline CDR1 is SGHDT and CDR2 is YYEEEE. V lost 0 bases and J 6 bases, leaving 10 bases between the germline ends. CDR3 length: 14 amino acids. The CDR3 loop is CASSLGLGGQPQHF. The CDR3 nucleotides read TGTGCCAGCAGCTTGGGACTCGGGGGTCAGCCCCAGCATTTT.

The CDR3 DNA follows: TGTGCCACCCGGGACAGGGGTTTCACCGGGGAGCTGTTTTTT. It specifies CATRDRGFTGELFF. This chain links TRBV24-1 with TRBJ2-2; 10 positions match TRBD1. The CDR3 spans 14 residues. V gave up 9 bases and J gave up 4 bases; unmatched junction bases: 4. The V gene's germline CDR1 is KGHDR and CDR2 SFDVKD.

This chain connects TRBV7-2 to TRBJ1-4; TRBD1 might be the D (5 bases). Trimming removed 5 bases at V and 5 bases at J, with 9 bases between. CDR1 is SGHTA, CDR2 FQGNSA, per germline. This CDR3 region has 13 residues. For the CDR3, the DNA is TGTGCCAGCAGCCGGGGGTTAAATGAAAAACTGTTTTTT. It codes for CASSRGLNEKLFF.

The chain couples TRBV5-8 to TRBJ2-2, with no clear D. CDR3 length equals 16 residues. Between the trimmed V and J ends, which lost 0 bases and 0 bases, there was a span of 9 bases. Germline V CDR1 and CDR2: SGHTS, YDEGEE. The CDR3 DNA reads as TGTGCCAGCAGCTTGGATGCGACAACGAACACCGGGGAGCTGTTTTTT. Protein product: CASSLDATTNTGELFF.

This clone came up once. The genes are TRBV24-1 and TRBJ2-1; TRBD2 might be the D (5 bases). Germline values: CDR1 KGHDR, CDR2 SFDVKD. V was shortened by 4 bases and J by 5 bases, with 14 bases between the two germline ends. There are 15 residues in the CDR3. The DNA for the CDR3 is TGTGCCACCAGTGACAACAGCGGTGGGAACAATGAGCAGTTCTTC. It codes for CATSDNSGGNNEQFF.

This chain joins TRBV9 and TRBJ1-1; TRBD1 is a possible D gene (6 bases). The V end was cut by 0 bases, the J end by 1 base, with 10 bases between. Germline V gene sequence: CDR1 SGDLS, CDR2 YYNGEE. CDR3 size: 15 residues. The CDR3, as DNA: TGTGCCAGCAGCGTAGGAGGGGGAAGGAACACTGAAGCTTTCTTT. Protein sequence: CASSVGGGRNTEAFF.

This chain uses TRBV12-5 with TRBJ2-3; a possible D gene is TRBD2 (6 bases). The CDR3 runs 16 residues. V lost 2 bases, J lost 4 bases, and 16 bases lay in between. The germline gives CDR1 LGHNT, CDR2 FRNRAP. CDR3 sequence (DNA): TGTGCTAGTGGTTTGATAATTTCGGGGGAGGCAGATACGCAGTATTTT. Amino acids: CASGLIISGEADTQYF.

As regards this clone: Different DNA sequences within this sample yield the same CDR3. The gene calls are TRBV5-1 and TRBJ1-2, with D unresolved. The V gene's germline CDR1 is SGHRS and CDR2 YFSETQ. Trimming cost V 0 bases and J 0 bases, with 3 bases left between them. The CDR3 has 13 amino acids. CDR3 region: CASSLDSNYGYTF. As DNA, the CDR3 is TGCGCCAGCAGCTTGGACTCTAACTATGGCTACACCTTC.

This clone was counted between two and nine times. The chain combines TRBV4-1 with TRBJ1-1; 10 positions agree with TRBD1. The CDR3 covers 17 residues. V lost 3 bases, J lost 0 bases, and 7 bases stayed unmatched. The germline V gene encodes CDR1 MGHRA and CDR2 YSYEKL. CDR3 nucleotide sequence: TGCGCCAGCAGCCAGGGGGGACAGGGGACGGTGAACACTGAAGCTTTCTTT. Translation gives CASSQGGQGTVNTEAFF.

This chain links TRBV11-2 with TRBJ1-2, with TRBD1 identical over 11 bases. The junction had 10 bases not matched to a gene; V was cut back by 6 bases and J by 7 bases. Germline V CDR1 and CDR2: SGHAT, FQNNGV. The CDR3 length is 15 residues. CDR3 loop: CASRRTGQGAGGYTF. DNA for the CDR3: TGTGCCAGCAGACGAACCGGACAGGGGGCGGGTGGCTACACCTTC.

J is TRBJ2-7 and V is TRBV10-2; maybe TRBD1 (6 bases). The V end was cut by 4 bases, the J end by 0 bases, with 10 bases between. This CDR3 spans 14 amino acids. Germline values: CDR1 WSHSY, CDR2 SAAADI. CDR3 DNA sequence: TGCGCCAGCAGTGGGGGGCTCCACTCCTACGAGCAGTACGTC. This codes for CASSGGLHSYEQYV.